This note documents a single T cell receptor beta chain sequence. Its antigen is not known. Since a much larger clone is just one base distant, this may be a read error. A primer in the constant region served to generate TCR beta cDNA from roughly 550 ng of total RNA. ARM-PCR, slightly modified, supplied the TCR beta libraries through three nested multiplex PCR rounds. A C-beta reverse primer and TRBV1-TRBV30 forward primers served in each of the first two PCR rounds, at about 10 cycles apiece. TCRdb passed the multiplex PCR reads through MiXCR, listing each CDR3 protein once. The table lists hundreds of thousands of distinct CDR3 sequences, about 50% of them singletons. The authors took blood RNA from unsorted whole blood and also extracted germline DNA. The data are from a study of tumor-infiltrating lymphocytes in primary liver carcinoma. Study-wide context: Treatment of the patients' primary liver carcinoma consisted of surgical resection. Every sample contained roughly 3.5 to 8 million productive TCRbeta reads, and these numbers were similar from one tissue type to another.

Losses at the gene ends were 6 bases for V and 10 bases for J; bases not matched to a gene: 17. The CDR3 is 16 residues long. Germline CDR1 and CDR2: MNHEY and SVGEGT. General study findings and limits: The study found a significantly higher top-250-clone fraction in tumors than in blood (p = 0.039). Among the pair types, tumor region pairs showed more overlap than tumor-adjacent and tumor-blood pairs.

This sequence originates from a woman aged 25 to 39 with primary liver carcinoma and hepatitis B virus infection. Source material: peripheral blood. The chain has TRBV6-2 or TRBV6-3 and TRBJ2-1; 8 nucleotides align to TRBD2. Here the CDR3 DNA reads TGTGCCAGCAGCCCCCTTGCGACTAGCGACTCGCGAGAGCAGTTCTTC. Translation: CASSPLATSDSREQFF.